This T cell receptor (beta chain) was observed in a study of T cell clonotyping in hematopoietic cell transplantation. In germline, CDR1 is SGDLS, CDR2 YYNGEE. CDR3 length: 17 residues. Trimming at V came to 0 bases and at J to 3 bases, leaving 8 bases not matched to a gene. To note about this clone: Antigen: not known.

Whole-study results and caveats: Graft donor and pretransplant recipient Inverse Simpson Index values predicted broader posttransplant TCR diversity.

Generated by immunoSEQ multiplex PCR, the TCRdb table keeps only in-frame clones and is missing some. The sample yields roughly 9,100 clones, 93% seen once. The receptor was isolated from a male patient between 45 and 60 years old who had an allogeneic stem cell transplant from a related donor, so T cells may come from the graft donor. Some clones in this sample may be carry-over from other donors' samples. This specimen was PBMCs, taken 100 days after allogeneic stem cell transplant. The chain joins TRBV9 to TRBJ1-2, with 10 bases identical to TRBD1. The CDR3 is CASSVGGRGQGHYGYTF. CDR3 nucleotide sequence: TGTGCCAGCAGCGTAGGGGGGAGGGGACAGGGGCACTATGGCTACACCTTC.